This T cell receptor beta chain derives from a study of blood T cell repertoires in COVID-19. On the study more broadly: The United States, Italy and Spain supplied acute and convalescent COVID-19 samples. Sources were T cells, B-cell-depleted T cells, or PBMCs; the material itself was cDNA or gDNA.

Authors' methods: Amplification from reference gene primers served as the basis for estimated nucleated cell counts. Clones were read by immunoSEQ multiplex PCR, and TCRdb kept only the in-frame ones, dropping some. V and J calls plus clone size are reproduced from that table; the DNA served to infer D and trimming. The sample contains fewer than 250,000 clones, around four fifths of which appear only once. Sequencing input: peripheral blood. The sequence came from a woman aged 70-85 years with active or convalescent COVID-19.

Here the CDR3 reads CASSPDRARNIQYF. The CDR3 coding sequence is TGTGCCAGCAGCCCGGACAGGGCGAGGAACATTCAGTACTTC. The chain combines TRBV11-1 with TRBJ2-4; 8 positions agree with TRBD1. V lost 5 bases, J lost 7 bases, and 7 bases stayed unmatched. CDR3 length: 14 amino acids. CDR1 is SGHAT, CDR2 FQDESV, per germline (reference sequence).